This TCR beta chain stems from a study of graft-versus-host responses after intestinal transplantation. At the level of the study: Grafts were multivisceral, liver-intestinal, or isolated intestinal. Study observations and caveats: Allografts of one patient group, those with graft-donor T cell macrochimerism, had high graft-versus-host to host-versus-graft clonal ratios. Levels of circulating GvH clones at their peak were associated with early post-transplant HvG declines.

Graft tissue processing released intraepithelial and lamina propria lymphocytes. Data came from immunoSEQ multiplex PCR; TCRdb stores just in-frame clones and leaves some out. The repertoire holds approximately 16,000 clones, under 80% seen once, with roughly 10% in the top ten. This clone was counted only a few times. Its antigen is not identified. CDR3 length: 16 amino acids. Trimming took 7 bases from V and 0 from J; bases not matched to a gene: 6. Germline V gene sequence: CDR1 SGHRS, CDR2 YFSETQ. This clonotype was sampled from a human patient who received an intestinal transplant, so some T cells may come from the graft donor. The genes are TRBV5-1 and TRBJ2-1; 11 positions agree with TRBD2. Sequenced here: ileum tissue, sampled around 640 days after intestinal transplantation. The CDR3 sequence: CASLLTSGDSYNEQFF. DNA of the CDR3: TGCGCCAGCCTCTTGACTAGCGGGGACTCCTACAATGAGCAGTTCTTC.